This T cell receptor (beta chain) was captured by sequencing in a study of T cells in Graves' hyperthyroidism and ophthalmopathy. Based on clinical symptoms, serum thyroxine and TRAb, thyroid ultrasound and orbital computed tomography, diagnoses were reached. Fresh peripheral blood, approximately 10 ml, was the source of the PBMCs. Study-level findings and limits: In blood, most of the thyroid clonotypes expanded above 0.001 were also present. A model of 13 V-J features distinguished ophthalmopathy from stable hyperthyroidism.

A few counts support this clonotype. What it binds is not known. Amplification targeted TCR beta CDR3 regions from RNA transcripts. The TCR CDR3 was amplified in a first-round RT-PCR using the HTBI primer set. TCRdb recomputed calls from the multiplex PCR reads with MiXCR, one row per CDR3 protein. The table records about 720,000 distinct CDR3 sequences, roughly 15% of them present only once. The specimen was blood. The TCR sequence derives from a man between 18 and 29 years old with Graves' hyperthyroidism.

The DNA for the CDR3 is TGTGCCAGCAGTGAACAACACATCATCCTCGATCAGCCCCAGCATTTT. Residues: CASSEQHIILDQPQHF. The chain recombines TRBV2 with TRBJ1-5; D call uncertain. CDR1 and CDR2 from the germline V gene are SNHLY and FYNNEI. The V gene lost 2 bases and the J gene lost 5 bases, with 16 bases spanning the gap. The CDR3 length is 16 residues.